These 32 T cell receptor beta chains were all obtained from the same sample, sequenced in a study of T cell repertoires in cytomegalovirus infection. TCRdb fed the reads into MiXCR, producing one record per CDR3 protein. The sample yields 650,000 to 900,000 distinct CDR3 sequences, 30% to 35% seen once. These receptors' antigens are unknown. Sequences were derived from cultured CD8+ T cells from PBMCs, sampled from culture after CMV antigen stimulation. The source of these receptors is a human donor in good health (CMV status not recorded). Some clones in this sample may be carry-over from other donors' samples.

V gene TRBV6-8 combines with J gene TRBJ2-2, with 11 bases that match TRBD1. The CDR3 runs 15 residues. V was pared by 7 bases and J by 4 bases, with 5 bases of the junction left unmatched. The germline V gene has CDR1 MNHGY and CDR2 SAAAGT. The CDR3 is CASTGQGAFTGELFF. CDR3 DNA: TGTGCCAGCACCGGACAGGGGGCCTTCACCGGGGAGCTGTTTTTT.

In this sample, this clonotype turned up a few times. This rearrangement joins TRBV6-2 or TRBV6-3 to TRBJ2-7, with a possible D match to TRBD1 (5 bases). This CDR3 has 15 amino acids. V shed 8 bases and J shed 3 bases, with 20 bases lying between them. Germline CDR1 and CDR2: MNHEY and SVGEGT. The CDR3 bases are TGTGCCAGCGCGCCCGGCGAAGGGGTTATCTACGAGCAGTACGTC. This sequence encodes CASAPGEGVIYEQYV.

The rearrangement joins TRBV7-9 to TRBJ1-2; tentatively, D is TRBD1 (5 bases). Germline loops: CDR1 SEHNR, CDR2 FQNEAQ (reference sequence). Trimming left V 6 bases short and J 4 bases short, with 9 bases between. The CDR3 is 12 residues long. The CDR3 DNA sequence: TGTGCCAGCAGACAGGAGGGCTATGGCTACACCTTC. Residues: CASRQEGYGYTF.

This clonotype was counted only a few times. This chain connects TRBV7-6 to TRBJ1-1; TRBD1 aligns across 7 bases. From germline, CDR1 is SGHVS and CDR2 FNYEAQ. Unmatched junction bases numbered 7, after V lost 5 bases and J lost 1 base. The CDR3 sequence is 15 residues long. CDR3 in DNA: TGTGCCAGCAGCCCGACAGGGCGAACGAACACTGAAGCTTTCTTT. Protein sequence: CASSPTGRTNTEAFF.

CDR3 sequence reads: CASRPSGGGTGELFF. The DNA for the CDR3 is TGTGCCAGCAGGCCAAGCGGGGGAGGAACCGGGGAGCTGTTTTTT. The chain joins TRBV28 to TRBJ2-2; 8 bases match TRBD2. The CDR3 totals 15 residues. Germline assignment: CDR1 MDHEN and CDR2 SYDVKM. V lost 6 bases and J lost 5; bases outside the gene matches: 8.

This chain links TRBV4-1 with TRBJ2-3, with 8 bases matching TRBD2. V lost 1 base and J lost 3; bases outside the gene matches: 12. CDR3 length: 18 amino acids. Germline V gene data show CDR1 as MGHRA and CDR2 as YSYEKL. CDR3 amino acids: CASSQAPPTSVSTDTQYF. CDR3 nucleotide sequence: TGCGCCAGCAGCCAAGCTCCACCGACTAGCGTTTCTACAGATACGCAGTATTTT.

This clonotype showed up many times. V and J are TRBV7-8 and TRBJ2-7; possible D gene TRBD1, 6 bases. Trimming cost V 5 bases and J 0 bases, with 14 bases left between them. The CDR3 runs 15 residues. CDR1 and CDR2 (germline): SGHVS, FQNEAQ. CDR3 nucleotides: TGTGCCAGCAGCCCCGGACAGCTTGTCTCCTACGAGCAGTACGTC. Protein product: CASSPGQLVSYEQYV.

V and J are TRBV5-1 and TRBJ1-4; D uncertain. The ends were cut back, 4 bases at V and 5 bases at J, with 15 bases in the middle. The CDR3 totals 15 residues. Germline CDR1 and CDR2: SGHRS and YFSETQ. Here the CDR3 DNA reads TGCGCCAGCAGCCCCCGCACCAACAAGAATGAAAAACTGTTTTTT. Residues: CASSPRTNKNEKLFF.

The J gene is TRBJ1-2, the V gene TRBV7-2; the D gene is possibly TRBD1 (5 bases). V was clipped by 4 bases and J by 0 bases, with 15 bases between them. Germline V gene lookup returns CDR1 SGHTA and CDR2 FQGNSA. This CDR3 has 16 amino acids. CDR3 in amino acids: CASSWGRGVANYGYTF. In DNA, the CDR3 is TGTGCCAGCAGCTGGGGACGGGGGGTTGCTAACTATGGCTACACCTTC. Full variable domain (remainder filled in from reference TRBV7-2 and TRBJ1-2): GAGVSQSPSNKVTEKGKDVELRCDPISGHTALYWYRQSLGQGLEFLIYFQGNSAPDKSGLPSDRFSAERTGGSVSTLTIQRTQQEDSAVYLCASSWGRGVANYGYTFGSGTRLTVV.

This clonotype has a count of ten or more. The chain recombines TRBV11-2 with TRBJ1-1; no definite D call. The germline V gene has CDR1 SGHAT and CDR2 FQNNGV. Trimming shortened V by 10 bases and J by 2 bases, and 17 bases separated the two germline ends. This CDR3 is built from 14 residues. The DNA of the CDR3 is TGTGCCACCCCCGGTGGAGGACTAAACACTGAAGCTTTCTTT. This translates into CATPGGGLNTEAFF.

The genes are TRBV27 and TRBJ2-3; 7 nucleotides match TRBD2. The ends lost 2 bases at V and 2 bases at J; junction bases unmatched: 13. The CDR3 extends over 18 amino acids. The germline CDR1 and CDR2 sequences are MNHEY and SMNVEV (reference sequence). CDR3 DNA: TGTGCCAGCAGTTTAGGGCTAGCGGCGATTTCTCTCACAGATACGCAGTATTTT. Amino acid sequence: CASSLGLAAISLTDTQYF.

This chain's CDR3 is CASSEANGQGRAFF. CDR3 nucleotide sequence: TGTGCCAGCAGCGAGGCTAACGGGCAGGGCAGAGCTTTCTTT. The rearrangement joins TRBV9 to TRBJ1-1; D is perhaps TRBD1 (5 bases). V dropped 3 bases and J dropped 10 bases, with 19 bases sitting between them. The CDR3 consists of 14 residues. The germline gives CDR1 SGDLS, CDR2 YYNGEE.

Only a few counts were recorded for this clonotype. The chain recombines TRBV6-6 with TRBJ1-4; D may be TRBD1 (6 bases). The CDR3 is made up of 14 amino acids. V was cut by 3 bases and J by 8 bases, with 13 bases left in between. CDR1 and CDR2 from the germline V gene are MNHNY and SVGAGI (reference sequence). CDR3 DNA: TGTGCCAGCAGTTATGGCAGGGGAGGGGAAAAACTGTTTTTT. Protein sequence: CASSYGRGGEKLFF.

This clonotype has at least ten counts. The chain combines TRBV7-2 with TRBJ2-4; D tentatively reads TRBD1 or TRBD2 (5 bases each). The CDR3 covers 13 residues. Per the germline V gene, CDR1 is SGHTA and CDR2 is FQGNSA. The V end was cut by 4 bases, the J end by 1 base, with 5 bases between. This chain's CDR3 is CASSWGAKNIQYF. In nucleotides, the CDR3 is TGTGCCAGCAGCTGGGGGGCCAAAAACATTCAGTACTTC. Full variable domain (missing parts from reference TRBV7-2 and TRBJ2-4): GAGVSQSPSNKVTEKGKDVELRCDPISGHTALYWYRQSLGQGLEFLIYFQGNSAPDKSGLPSDRFSAERTGGSVSTLTIQRTQQEDSAVYLCASSWGAKNIQYFGAGTRLSVL.

Worth noting for this clonotype: At one boundary the junction diverges from the germline segment, which might be a read error. In DNA form, the CDR3 reads TGTACCAGCAGTTCTGGCGGACAGGGGGCTGGTCAGCCCCAGCATTTT. Translating it yields CTSSSGGQGAGQPQHF. The chain has TRBV12-3 or TRBV12-4 and TRBJ1-5, with TRBD1 matching over 11 bases. The length of the CDR3 is 16 residues.

The CDR3 region has the DNA TGTGCCAGCAGAACATGGAAGGGGAAGGTCCAAAACAATGAGCAGTTCTTC. Protein sequence: CASRTWKGKVQNNEQFF. The genes are TRBV27 and TRBJ2-1, with D perhaps TRBD1 (5 bases). Trimming stripped 6 bases from V and 5 bases from J, with 23 bases between. CDR1 and CDR2 from the germline V gene are MNHEY and SMNVEV (reference sequence). The CDR3 sequence is 17 residues long.

There are a few counts of this clonotype. The J gene is TRBJ1-1, the V gene TRBV27; D gene ambiguous. With 4 bases removed from V and 1 base from J, the gap between germline ends came to 10 bases. Germline V gene data show CDR1 as MNHEY and CDR2 as SMNVEV (reference sequence). This CDR3 is 14 amino acids long. The CDR3 DNA is TGTGCCAGCAGTTCCCGCGTGAGGAACACTGAAGCTTTCTTT. It translates to CASSSRVRNTEAFF.

The V gene is TRBV19, the J gene TRBJ1-1, with D possibly being TRBD1 (5 bases). The CDR3 totals 16 residues. V was pared by 8 bases and J by 10 bases, with 29 bases between. Germline V gives CDR1 LNHDA, CDR2 SQIVND (reference sequence). CDR3 sequence reads: CASSYGTPPGSNGAFF. CDR3 sequence (DNA): TGTGCCAGTTCCTATGGGACTCCCCCAGGATCTAATGGAGCTTTCTTT.

The gene calls are TRBV12-3 or TRBV12-4 and TRBJ1-1; D is possibly TRBD1 (5 bases). Trimming removed 3 bases from V and 3 bases from J, with 14 bases in between. This CDR3 is built from 15 residues. CDR3 DNA sequence: TGTGCCAGCAGTTTTAGGGCAGGGCCGTACACTGAAGCTTTCTTT. Translation gives CASSFRAGPYTEAFF.

This chain joins TRBV7-9 and TRBJ2-2; possibly TRBD2 for D (7 bases). Germline V gives CDR1 SEHNR, CDR2 FQNEAQ (reference sequence). Trimming took off 10 bases at V and 2 bases at J, with 14 bases between the two ends. The CDR3 spans 14 residues. The CDR3 DNA sequence: TGTGCCACCCCAAGGGGGGGCAACACCGGGGAGCTGTTTTTT. Amino acid sequence: CATPRGGNTGELFF.

The rearrangement uses TRBV4-2 and TRBJ1-6; possible D gene TRBD1, 5 bases. The CDR3 is 15 amino acids. V lost 0 bases, J lost 10 bases, and 13 bases lay in between. Germline CDR1 reads LGHNA; CDR2 reads YNFKEQ. The CDR3 nucleotides are TGTGCCAGCAGCCAAGATATTCAGGGCGGCTCACCCCTCCACTTT. Amino acid sequence: CASSQDIQGGSPLHF.

The V gene is TRBV7-6, the J gene TRBJ2-7, with TRBD2 matching over 13 bases. CDR3 size: 16 residues. Unmatched junction bases numbered 11, after V lost 5 bases and J lost 7 bases. Germline lookup yields CDR1 SGHVS and CDR2 FNYEAQ. CDR3 bases: TGTGCCAGCAGCCAGACTAGCGGGGGGATTCTTTGGGAGCAGTACTTC. As protein: CASSQTSGGILWEQYF.

This rearrangement joins TRBV7-9 to TRBJ2-7; D is perhaps TRBD1 (5 bases). The CDR3 has 21 residues. The V gene lost 2 bases and the J gene lost 4 bases, with 33 bases spanning the gap. Germline-derived CDR1 and CDR2 are SEHNR and FQNEAQ (reference sequence). The CDR3 region is CASSLSFDNPTPRPRAYEQYV. Written as DNA, the CDR3 is TGTGCCAGCAGCTTATCCTTTGACAATCCCACCCCCAGGCCCAGGGCGTACGAGCAGTACGTC.

This clonotype was found a few times. This rearrangement joins TRBV7-6 to TRBJ1-5; 8 positions match TRBD1. The J segment lost 6 bases and the V segment lost 3 bases, leaving 7 bases of the junction unmatched. Germline V gene data show CDR1 as SGHVS and CDR2 as FNYEAQ. This CDR3 has 15 residues. The CDR3 is CASSLADRVVQPQHF. As DNA, the CDR3 is TGTGCCAGCAGCTTGGCGGACAGGGTGGTTCAGCCCCAGCATTTT.

This clonotype appeared a few times. The chain is built from TRBV12-3 or TRBV12-4 and TRBJ2-7; D is possibly TRBD1 (5 bases). The CDR3 contains 13 residues. V was trimmed by 3 bases and J by 7 bases, leaving 13 bases between them. The CDR3 spells CASSLQGPLEQYF. The CDR3 DNA sequence: TGTGCCAGCAGTTTGCAGGGCCCGTTAGAGCAGTACTTC.

The chain joins TRBV4-3 to TRBJ2-1; D is tentatively TRBD1 or TRBD2 (5 bases each). V gave up 2 bases and J gave up 7 bases, with 12 bases separating them. Germline V gene data show CDR1 as LGHNA and CDR2 as YSLEER. The CDR3 spans 14 residues. CDR3 DNA: TGCGCCAGCAGCCAACGGGGCAGCCGAAATGAGCAGTTCTTC. It encodes CASSQRGSRNEQFF.

This clonotype was counted a single time. The chain combines TRBV6-6 with TRBJ2-1; the D is unclear. CDR3 length: 16 amino acids. Between the trimmed V and J ends, which lost 2 bases and 0 bases, there was a span of 11 bases. Germline V lookup: CDR1 MNHNY, CDR2 SVGAGI (reference sequence). Written as DNA, the CDR3 is TGTGCCAGCAGTTACGGGCCAGATAGCTCCTACAATGAGCAGTTCTTC. Amino acid sequence: CASSYGPDSSYNEQFF.

This clonotype was seen ten or more times. This chain links TRBV7-6 with TRBJ2-3; D gene unclear. V lost 8 bases and J 1 base, leaving 1 base between the germline ends. This CDR3 is 10 amino acids long. Germline-derived CDR1 and CDR2 are SGHVS and FNYEAQ. CDR3 sequence reads: CASGTDTQYF. As DNA, the CDR3 is TGTGCCAGCGGCACAGATACGCAGTATTTT.

A few counts support this clonotype. The chain combines TRBV7-6 with TRBJ2-1; no firm D call. The CDR3 runs to 14 residues. Germline V gives CDR1 SGHVS, CDR2 FNYEAQ. Trimming removed 0 bases from V and 4 bases from J, with 7 bases in between. CDR3 residues: CASSLALGYNEQFF. The CDR3 bases are TGTGCCAGCAGCTTAGCATTGGGATACAATGAGCAGTTCTTC.

CDR3: CASSLRPGSFTDTQYF. As DNA, the CDR3 is TGTGCCAGCAGCTTAAGGCCGGGCTCATTTACAGATACGCAGTATTTT. This sequence joins TRBV7-2 and TRBJ2-3; the D is unclear. CDR1 and CDR2 from the germline V gene are SGHTA and FQGNSA. The CDR3 totals 16 residues. Deletions cut 2 bases from V and 3 bases from J, with 15 bases between.

Concerning this clonotype: A read error may be the cause here, since a much bigger clone is one base away. No conserved phenylalanine or tryptophan ends this CDR3, so it is likely a read error. This rearrangement joins TRBV4-3 to TRBJ1-5; a possible D gene is TRBD1 (6 bases). Trimming shortened V by 0 bases and J by 6 bases, and 21 bases separated the two germline ends. Germline CDR1 reads LGHNA; CDR2 reads YSLEER. This CDR3 has 18 amino acids. The CDR3 reads CASSQETGKGVFFQPQHV. CDR3 DNA sequence: TGCGCCAGCAGCCAAGAAACAGGCAAGGGGGTATTTTTTCAGCCCCAGCATGTT.

This clonotype has just a few counts. V gene TRBV28 combines with J gene TRBJ2-6; D may correspond to TRBD1 or TRBD2 (6 bases each). Germline values: CDR1 MDHEN, CDR2 SYDVKM. V was pared by 2 bases and J by 0 bases, with 14 bases between. There are 18 residues in the CDR3. The CDR3 region is CASSLVGGMSSGANVLTF. Here the CDR3 DNA reads TGTGCCAGCAGTTTAGTAGGGGGGATGAGCTCTGGGGCCAACGTCCTGACTTTC.